Listed below are T cell receptor beta chains from one sample, sequenced in a study of vaccination and CD4 T cells after COVID-19. For these TCRs, the target antigens are not known. TCRdb analysed the PCR reads with MiXCR anew, one entry per CDR3 protein. In the table there are fewer than 13,000 distinct CDR3 sequences, just under 30% of which are singletons. The source material was CD4+ T cells from blood, cultured in vitro. The source is a human donor in good health. CDR3s include the opening cysteine and the closing phenylalanine or tryptophan. The D gene is left open where the match is weak. Only part of the rows carry a size: once, few, many, or a class if the clone is expanded.

D,J,V,size,DNA,CDR3
TRBD1,TRBJ1-5,TRBV30,-,TGTGCCTGGGCGCCAGGGGGGGATCAGCCCCAGCATTTT,CAWAPGGDQPQHF
-,TRBJ2-6,TRBV10-3,-,TGTGCCTCCGGGGGACAGACCCTGTCTGGGGCCAACGTCCTGACTTTC,CASGGQTLSGANVLTF
-,TRBJ2-3,TRBV10-3,-,TGTGCCATCAGCTCGGGACGGGATACGCAGTATTTT,CAISSGRDTQYF
TRBD2,TRBJ2-3,TRBV6-4,few,TGTGCCAGTAGTGATCGCGGGAGACGTTCAGATACGCAGTATTTT,CASSDRGRRSDTQYF
-,TRBJ1-1,TRBV20-1,-,TGCAGTGCTAGCCCTACAGGGTACACTGAAGCTTTCTTT,CSASPTGYTEAFF
-,TRBJ2-1,TRBV9,-,TGTGCCAGCAGCGTAGCATCCGGGGTCAACAATGAGCAGTTCTTC,CASSVASGVNNEQFF
-,TRBJ2-4,TRBV19,-,TGTGCCAGTAGTATCCGTATGGACATTCAGTACTTC,CASSIRMDIQYF
TRBD2,TRBJ2-7,TRBV10-3,few,TGTGCCATCAGTGTAAAACCGGGACTAGCGGGATTGTACGAGCAGTACTTC,CAISVKPGLAGLYEQYF
TRBD2,TRBJ2-1,TRBV7-3,-,TGTGCCAGCAGCTTAATGGCGGGAGGACTCGGAAACAATGAGCAGTTCTTC,CASSLMAGGLGNNEQFF
-,TRBJ2-5,TRBV7-2,-,TGTGCCAGTAATGAGGACTTAGGGGAAGAGACCCAGTACTTC,CASNEDLGEETQYF
-,TRBJ2-1,TRBV24-1,few,TGTGCCACCAGTGATTTGAAAGGGGGACTCCCGTATGAGCAGTTCTTC,CATSDLKGGLPYEQFF
TRBD1,TRBJ1-4,TRBV6-2/TRBV6-3,-,TGTGCCAGCACCAGGACAGGGGGCCGGAATGAAAAACTGTTTTTT,CASTRTGGRNEKLFF
-,TRBJ2-5,TRBV24-1,few,TGTGCCACCAGTGATTCAGGTAGTCCGGGGGAGACCCAGTACTTC,CATSDSGSPGETQYF
-,TRBJ1-1,TRBV28,-,TGTGCCAGCAGACCACCTACTCCTGAAGCTTTCTTT,CASRPPTPEAFF
-,TRBJ1-5,TRBV7-9,medium-sized,TGTGCCAGCAGCTTGGGGCCCGGGCAGCCCCAGCATTTT,CASSLGPGQPQHF
-,TRBJ2-3,TRBV19,-,TGTGCCAGTATGCGTCCTAGCACAGATACGCAGTATTTT,CASMRPSTDTQYF
-,TRBJ2-1,TRBV28,-,TGTGCCAGCAGTTATGACTGGGTCCAGGGTGGGAATGAGCAGTTCTTC,CASSYDWVQGGNEQFF
-,TRBJ2-6,TRBV2,few,TGTGCCAGCAGTCGGGTTTTGGGGGCCAACGTCCTGACTTTC,CASSRVLGANVLTF
-,TRBJ1-1,TRBV28,-,TGTGCCAGCAGTTTAGCACGGAGTGGGACTGAAGCTTTCTTT,CASSLARSGTEAFF
TRBD1,TRBJ1-5,TRBV27,medium-sized,TGTGCCAGCAGCGGGACAGGGGGCCCTCAGCCCCAGCATTTT,CASSGTGGPQPQHF
-,TRBJ1-1,TRBV7-9,few,TGTGCCAGCAGCGCCCGGGGACCCACTGAAGCTTTCTTT,CASSARGPTEAFF
-,TRBJ1-1,TRBV28,few,TGTGCCAGCAGTCAAATGGGGAACACTGAAGCTTTCTTT,CASSQMGNTEAFF
TRBD2,TRBJ2-5,TRBV12-3/TRBV12-4,few,TGTGCCAGCAGTTTCTGGGGGGGAGACCAAGAGACCCAGTACTTC,CASSFWGGDQETQYF
-,TRBJ1-1,TRBV19,-,TGTGCCAGTAGCACATCTATGAACACTGAAGCTTTCTTT,CASSTSMNTEAFF
TRBD2,TRBJ2-7,TRBV6-2/TRBV6-3,few,TGTGCCAGCAGTTACAGTAAGGCGGGAGTGTCCTACGAGCAGTACTTC,CASSYSKAGVSYEQYF
TRBD2,TRBJ2-1,TRBV15,few,TGTGCCACCAGCAGATTCGGGACTAGCGGGATGGGGAATGAGCAGTTCTTC,CATSRFGTSGMGNEQFF
-,TRBJ2-7,TRBV6-5,few,TGTGCCAGCAGTTACTCTGAGACAGGCAACGAGCAGTACTTC,CASSYSETGNEQYF
TRBD1,TRBJ2-3,TRBV20-1,few,TGCAGTGCTACCAACAGGCCAGGGGGCGACGATACGCAGTATTTT,CSATNRPGGDDTQYF
-,TRBJ1-3,TRBV6-1,few,TGTGCCAGCATGAAAGGAGGAGCTGGAAACACCATATATTTT,CASMKGGAGNTIYF
-,TRBJ1-6,TRBV28,-,TGTGCCAGCAGTCCCACGTGGAATTCACCCCTCCACTTT,CASSPTWNSPLHF
-,TRBJ2-4,TRBV21-1,few,TGTGCCAGCAGCAAAGTCCACAGGGTAACCAAAAACATTCAGTACTTC,CASSKVHRVTKNIQYF
TRBD1,TRBJ2-5,TRBV19,-,TGTGCCAGTAGTATAGGGACAGGACAAGAGACCCAGTACTTC,CASSIGTGQETQYF
TRBD1,TRBJ1-1,TRBV20-1,-,TGCAGTGCTAACCGGGACAGTAACACTGAAGCTTTCTTT,CSANRDSNTEAFF
-,TRBJ1-1,TRBV7-2,-,TGTACCAGCAGCAGTTCAGGGAACACTGAAGCTTTCTTT,CTSSSSGNTEAFF
-,TRBJ1-2,TRBV5-4,-,TGTGCCAGCAGCCAAAAAGCTAACTATGGCTACGCCTTC,CASSQKANYGYAF
TRBD1,TRBJ1-6,TRBV5-1,-,TGCGCCAGCAGCTTCGACCTAACAGGGGGAAATTCACCCCTCCACTTT,CASSFDLTGGNSPLHF
TRBD1,TRBJ1-6,TRBV7-8,medium-sized,TGTGCCTCGGGGGACAGCTATAATTCACCCCTCCACTTT,CASGDSYNSPLHF
-,TRBJ2-7,TRBV14,-,TGTGCCAGCAGCCACCTAGGCGCGGGTCTCTCCTACGAGCAGTACTTC,CASSHLGAGLSYEQYF
-,TRBJ1-1,TRBV30,-,TGTGCCTGGAGTGTCAACAGGAGGGACCAAGCTTTCTTT,CAWSVNRRDQAFF
TRBD1,TRBJ2-1,TRBV11-2,-,TGTGCCAGCAGCCCCTTCCGCCACAGGGGGCGAAGGCTCTACAATGAGCAGTTCTTC,CASSPFRHRGRRLYNEQFF
TRBD2,TRBJ2-1,TRBV10-3,-,TGTGCCACAGCAACGACTAGCGGGAGTCTCGCCGATGAGCAGTTCTTC,CATATTSGSLADEQFF
TRBD1,TRBJ2-5,TRBV30,few,TGTGCCTGGACAGGGGGCGTGCAGGAGACCCAGTACTTC,CAWTGGVQETQYF
TRBD2,TRBJ2-1,TRBV5-1,-,TGCGCCAGCAGCTCCGGACTAGCGGGAGGCTCCTACAATGAGCAGTTCTTC,CASSSGLAGGSYNEQFF
-,TRBJ2-1,TRBV11-2,-,TGTGCCAGCAGCTTAGGAAGGGCTGAGCAGTTCTTC,CASSLGRAEQFF
-,TRBJ1-5,TRBV10-3,few,TGTGCCATCACTAGGGACATAAATCAGCCCCAGCATTTT,CAITRDINQPQHF
-,TRBJ2-1,TRBV6-5,-,TGTGCCAGCAGTTCCGGGACCAGCAATGAGCAGTTCTTC,CASSSGTSNEQFF
TRBD2,TRBJ2-2,TRBV7-9,few,TGTGCCCTCAGCGGGGGGCGGGAGGGCCGTAGCACCGGGGAGCTGTTTTTT,CALSGGREGRSTGELFF
TRBD2,TRBJ2-7,TRBV28,-,TGTGCCAGCAGTACCTTAGCGGGTTCCTACGAGCAGTACTTC,CASSTLAGSYEQYF
-,TRBJ1-1,TRBV20-1,few,TGCAGTGCTAGGTTCGGCGGCCTAACTGAAGCTTTCTTT,CSARFGGLTEAFF
-,TRBJ2-2,TRBV11-3,-,TGTGCCAGCAGCCCGACGGATAGGGTAGTCACCGGGGAGCTGTTTTTT,CASSPTDRVVTGELFF
TRBD1,TRBJ2-1,TRBV7-6,-,TGTGCTAGCAGCTTGGGGACAGGAGGTCCCTACAATGAGCAGTTCTTC,CASSLGTGGPYNEQFF
TRBD1,TRBJ2-1,TRBV6-1,few,TGTGCCAGCAGCACAGGGGGCCTAATCGTGTACAATGAGCAGTTCTTC,CASSTGGLIVYNEQFF
TRBD1,TRBJ2-5,TRBV5-5,few,TGTGCCAGCAGCCCTACACGCCGGGACAGGGTTATTGGAGAGACCCAGTACTTC,CASSPTRRDRVIGETQYF
-,TRBJ1-1,TRBV2,-,TGTGCCAGCACCCCTGACAGCTTCGGCACTGAAGCTTTCTTT,CASTPDSFGTEAFF
TRBD1,TRBJ2-7,TRBV7-6,-,TGTGCCAGCAGCCTCGGGACAGGGGGCGGGGAGCAGTACTTC,CASSLGTGGGEQYF